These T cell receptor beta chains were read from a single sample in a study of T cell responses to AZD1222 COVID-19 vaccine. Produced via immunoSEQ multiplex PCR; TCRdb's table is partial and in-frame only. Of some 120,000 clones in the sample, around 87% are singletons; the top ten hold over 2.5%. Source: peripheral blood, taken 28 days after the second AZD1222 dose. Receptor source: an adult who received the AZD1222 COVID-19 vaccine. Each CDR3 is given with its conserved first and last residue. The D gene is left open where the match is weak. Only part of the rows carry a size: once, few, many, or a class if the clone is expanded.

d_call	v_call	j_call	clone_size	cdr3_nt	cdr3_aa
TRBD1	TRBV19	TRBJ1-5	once	TGTGCCAGTAGTAGACAGGGGGGGTATCAGCCCCAGCATTTT	CASSRQGGYQPQHF
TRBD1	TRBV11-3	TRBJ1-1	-	TGTGCCAGCAGCTCGGAGACAGGGGGAGCTTTCTTT	CASSSETGGAFF
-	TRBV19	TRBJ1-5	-	TGTGCCAGTAGTATACAGGGCGGTGATCAGCCCCAGCATTTT	CASSIQGGDQPQHF
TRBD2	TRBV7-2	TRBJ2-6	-	TGTGCCAGCAGCTTAGCGGGGGGGTCCTCTGGGGCCAACGTCCTGACTTTC	CASSLAGGSSGANVLTF
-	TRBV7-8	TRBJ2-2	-	TGTGCCAGCAGCTTAGCAAGGCTGAACACCGGGGAGCTGTTTTTT	CASSLARLNTGELFF
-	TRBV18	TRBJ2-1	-	TGTGCCAGCTCACCAAGAACCCTCATCTCCTACAATGAGCAGTTCTTC	CASSPRTLISYNEQFF
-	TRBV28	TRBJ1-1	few	TGTGCCAGCAGTTTACAGGGGAACACTGAAGCTTTCTTT	CASSLQGNTEAFF
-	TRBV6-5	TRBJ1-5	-	TGTGCCAGCAGTCTGGGAAGGGACCCTTTT	CASSLGRDPF
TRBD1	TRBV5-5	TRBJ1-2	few	TGTGCCAGCAGAGACAGGGCTGGCGGCTACACCTTC	CASRDRAGGYTF
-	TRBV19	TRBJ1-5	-	TGTGCCAGTAGTCGATTGAGGGATAGCAATCAGCCCCAGCATTTT	CASSRLRDSNQPQHF
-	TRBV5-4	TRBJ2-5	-	TGTGCCAGCAGCTTCGGAGGGGATTTTCAAGAGACCCAGTACTTC	CASSFGGDFQETQYF
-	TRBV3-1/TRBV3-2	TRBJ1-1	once	TGTGCCAGCAGCCCGAGGACGGTGAACACTGAAGCTTTCTTT	CASSPRTVNTEAFF
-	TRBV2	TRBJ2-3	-	TGTGCCAGAGTCCAGGTGGGGGATACGCAGTATTTT	CARVQVGDTQYF
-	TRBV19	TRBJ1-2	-	TGTGCCAGTAGTATAGATGTGAGTCGGCCGTATGGCTACACCTTC	CASSIDVSRPYGYTF
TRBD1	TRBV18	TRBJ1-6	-	TGTGCCAGCTCACGGGCACAAGGACAGGGTGGCTCACCCCTCCACTTT	CASSRAQGQGGSPLHF
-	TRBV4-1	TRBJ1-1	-	TGCGCCAGCAGCCAAGAGGAGGGGGACACTGAAGCTTTCTTT	CASSQEEGDTEAFF
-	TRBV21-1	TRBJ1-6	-	TGTGCCAGCAGCAAAGATAGGGGTCCCTATAATTCACCCCTCCACTTT	CASSKDRGPYNSPLHF
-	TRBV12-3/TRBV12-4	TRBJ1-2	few	TGTGCCAGCAGGCGAACAGGGCTCTATGGCTACACCTTC	CASRRTGLYGYTF
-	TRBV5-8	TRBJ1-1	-	TGTGCCAGCAGCCCTCCAGTTCGGAAGGGGGACACTGAAGCTTTCTTT	CASSPPVRKGDTEAFF
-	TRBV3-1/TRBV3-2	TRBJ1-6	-	TGTGCCAGCAGCCAAGATAAGGGTGGCAGGACTAATTCACCCCTCCACTTT	CASSQDKGGRTNSPLHF
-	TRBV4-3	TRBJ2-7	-	TGCGCCAGCAGCCAAGAACTAGTGGCGGGGTTCTCCTACGAGCAGTACTTC	CASSQELVAGFSYEQYF
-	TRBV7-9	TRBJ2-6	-	TGTGCCAGCAGCGGTAGCCATGAAGGGGCCAACGTCCTGACTTTC	CASSGSHEGANVLTF
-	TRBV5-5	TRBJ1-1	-	TGTGCCAGCAGCTTGAATAGGGGGACTGAAGCTTTCTTT	CASSLNRGTEAFF